This T cell receptor (beta chain) was retrieved from a study of blood T cell repertoires in COVID-19. The wider study: Samples came from the United States, Italy and Spain, spanning acute and convalescent COVID-19. From T cells, B-cell-depleted T cells, or PBMCs came the material, which was cDNA or gDNA.

Original methodology: Estimation of nucleated cell counts relied on the amplification of reference gene primers. TCRdb's table, derived via immunoSEQ multiplex PCR, lists solely in-frame clones and lacks some. The V and J calls and clone size come from that table; D and trimming were worked out from the DNA. The sample records tens of thousands of clones, roughly four fifths being singletons. The sequenced sample was peripheral blood. The TCR originated in a human donor with acute or convalescent COVID-19. The donor label of this sample is uncertain.

The CDR3 reads CSASPGSQETQYF. The CDR3 DNA reads as TGCAGTGCTAGTCCAGGTAGCCAAGAGACCCAGTACTTC. The chain has TRBV20-1 and TRBJ2-5, with D unresolved. The CDR3 has 13 amino acids. From germline, CDR1 is DFQATT and CDR2 SNEGSKA (reference sequence). Trimming removed 3 bases from V and 1 base from J, with 9 bases in between.